The next 13 T cell receptor beta chains were all read from a single sample in a study of early T cells in non-severe SARS-CoV-2 infection. MiXCR was run by TCRdb on the 5' RACE reads, yielding one entry per CDR3 protein. The table lists tens of thousands of distinct CDR3 sequences, about 15% of them singletons, with around 5.8% in the top ten. The sample consisted of whole blood. Every receptor here comes from an adult who was a healthcare worker with PCR-confirmed SARS-CoV-2 infection or an uninfected control (not recorded which).

The chain joins TRBV7-2 to TRBJ2-3; maybe TRBD2 (6 bases). Germline CDR1 reads SGHTA; CDR2 reads FQGNSA. The CDR3 is 17 residues long. Trimming stripped 5 bases from V and 0 bases from J, with 18 bases between. In DNA, the CDR3 is TGTGCCAGCAGCGTTCAACTAGCAGATACTAGCACAGATACGCAGTATTTT. The encoded protein is CASSVQLADTSTDTQYF.

This clonotype turned up a few times. The chain employs TRBV14 and TRBJ1-2; no clear D. Germline-derived CDR1 and CDR2 are SGHDN and FVKESK. The CDR3 sequence is 9 residues long. The germline V and J ends were trimmed by 1 base and 9 bases, with 0 bases remaining between them. CDR3 DNA sequence: TGTGCCAGCAGCCAAGGCTACACCTTC. This encodes CASSQGYTF.

This clonotype was seen a few times. The V gene is TRBV20-1, the J gene TRBJ2-1, with D tentatively TRBD2 (5 bases). Germline V gene lookup returns CDR1 DFQATT and CDR2 SNEGSKA (reference sequence). CDR3 size: 11 residues. Trimming stripped 8 bases from V and 10 bases from J, with 15 bases between. For the CDR3, the DNA is TGCAGTCTCCGACGGGGAAGAGAGCAGTTCTTC. It translates to CSLRRGREQFF.

This clonotype has only a few counts. The chain employs TRBV6-5 and TRBJ2-1; a possible D gene is TRBD1 (6 bases). V was clipped by 11 bases and J by 4 bases, with 18 bases between them. The CDR3 contains 14 residues. The germline V gene has CDR1 MNHEY and CDR2 SVGAGI. CDR3 sequence: CAAARTVDYNEQFF. The CDR3 coding sequence is TGTGCCGCGGCGCGGACAGTAGATTACAATGAGCAGTTCTTC.

The chain has TRBV10-2 and TRBJ2-1; the D gene is possibly TRBD1 (6 bases). Germline-derived CDR1 and CDR2 are WSHSY and SAAADI. V was cut by 8 bases and J by 7 bases, with 12 bases left in between. CDR3 length equals 12 residues. CDR3 DNA sequence: TGCGCCAGCGGTTCCCAGGGGAATGAGCAGTTCTTC. It specifies CASGSQGNEQFF.

This clonotype was seen a few times. The chain carries TRBV6-5 and TRBJ2-7; D remains ambiguous. Looked up from germline, CDR1 is MNHEY and CDR2 is SVGAGI. Trimming took off 0 bases at V and 2 bases at J, with 8 bases between the two ends. This CDR3 has 14 residues. CDR3 loop: CASSYSIGAYEQYF. The CDR3 DNA sequence: TGTGCCAGCAGTTACTCGATTGGGGCCTACGAGCAGTACTTC.

This clonotype was seen a few times. The chain couples TRBV28 to TRBJ2-2; 9 bases fit TRBD1. Looked up from germline, CDR1 is MDHEN and CDR2 is SYDVKM. Germline trimming cut 4 bases from V and 6 bases from J; bases unmatched to any gene: 6. The CDR3 is made up of 15 amino acids. The CDR3 sequence is CASSSGQGSAGELFF. The CDR3 nucleotides are TGTGCCAGCAGTTCTGGACAGGGGAGTGCCGGGGAGCTGTTTTTT.

This clonotype was seen ten or more times. This sequence joins TRBV4-3 and TRBJ1-2; D is undetermined. Germline values: CDR1 LGHNA, CDR2 YSLEER. This CDR3 has 16 residues. Trimming pared 3 bases from V and 2 bases from J, leaving 16 bases between. CDR3 sequence (DNA): TGCGCCAGCAGCCAGGTCGAGGGCGGTGCCAACTATGGCTACACCTTC. Residues: CASSQVEGGANYGYTF.

The chain carries TRBV12-3 or TRBV12-4 and TRBJ1-1; D unclear. This CDR3 is 12 amino acids long. V lost 6 bases and J lost 8, with 13 bases in between. CDR3 loop: CASRRGRAEAFF. The DNA of the CDR3 is TGTGCCAGCAGACGCGGAAGGGCCGAAGCTTTCTTT.

This clonotype came up a few times. The chain joins TRBV6-5 to TRBJ1-4; TRBD1 matches 8 bases. CDR3 length equals 15 residues. The junction had 7 bases not matched to a gene; V was cut back by 5 bases and J by 5 bases. Germline V gene data show CDR1 as MNHEY and CDR2 as SVGAGI. The CDR3 coding sequence is TGTGCCAGCAGTGACTACAGGGGGTCAAATGAAAAACTGTTTTTT. It yields the protein CASSDYRGSNEKLFF.

This clonotype has a handful of counts. This chain joins TRBV28 and TRBJ1-4; D is undetermined. Germline-derived CDR1 and CDR2 are MDHEN and SYDVKM. The length of the CDR3 is 14 residues. Trimming pared 6 bases from V and 8 bases from J, leaving 16 bases between. In DNA form, the CDR3 reads TGTGCCAGCAGCCGTCCGCAGAAGGACGAAAAACTGTTTTTT. It codes for CASSRPQKDEKLFF.

This clonotype came up a few times. The chain combines TRBV5-1 with TRBJ2-1; weak D call: TRBD1 (5 bases). V was shortened by 4 bases and J by 3 bases, with 11 bases between the two germline ends. CDR1 is SGHRS and CDR2 is YFSETQ in the germline V gene. The CDR3 length is 14 residues. The CDR3: CASSKSDSYNEQFF. The CDR3 nucleotides read TGCGCCAGCAGCAAATCCGACAGCTACAATGAGCAGTTCTTC. The whole variable domain, filled in from reference TRBV5-1 and TRBJ2-1, reads KAGVTQTPRYLIKTRGQQVTLSCSPISGHRSVSWYQQTPGQGLQFLFEYFSETQRNKGNFPGRFSGRQFSNSRSEMNVSTLELGDSALYLCASSKSDSYNEQFFGPGTRLTVL.

The rearrangement links TRBV5-1 to TRBJ2-7; D ambiguous. CDR3 length: 13 amino acids. The V end was cut by 0 bases, the J end by 5 bases, with 9 bases between. Per germline, CDR1 SGHRS and CDR2 YFSETQ. CDR3: CASSLVSVDEQYF. Here the CDR3 DNA reads TGCGCCAGCAGCTTGGTTTCCGTGGACGAGCAGTACTTC.